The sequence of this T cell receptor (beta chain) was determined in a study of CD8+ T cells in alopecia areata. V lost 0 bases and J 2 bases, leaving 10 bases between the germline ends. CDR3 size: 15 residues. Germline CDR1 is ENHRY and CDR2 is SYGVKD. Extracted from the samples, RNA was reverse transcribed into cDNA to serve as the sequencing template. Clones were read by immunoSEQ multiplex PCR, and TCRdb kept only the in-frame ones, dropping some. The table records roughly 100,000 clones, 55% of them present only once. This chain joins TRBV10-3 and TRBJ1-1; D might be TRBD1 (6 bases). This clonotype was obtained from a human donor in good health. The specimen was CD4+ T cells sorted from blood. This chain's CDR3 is CAISESGGGNTEAFF. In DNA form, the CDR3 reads TGTGCCATCAGTGAGTCTGGTGGGGGCAACACTGAAGCTTTCTTT.